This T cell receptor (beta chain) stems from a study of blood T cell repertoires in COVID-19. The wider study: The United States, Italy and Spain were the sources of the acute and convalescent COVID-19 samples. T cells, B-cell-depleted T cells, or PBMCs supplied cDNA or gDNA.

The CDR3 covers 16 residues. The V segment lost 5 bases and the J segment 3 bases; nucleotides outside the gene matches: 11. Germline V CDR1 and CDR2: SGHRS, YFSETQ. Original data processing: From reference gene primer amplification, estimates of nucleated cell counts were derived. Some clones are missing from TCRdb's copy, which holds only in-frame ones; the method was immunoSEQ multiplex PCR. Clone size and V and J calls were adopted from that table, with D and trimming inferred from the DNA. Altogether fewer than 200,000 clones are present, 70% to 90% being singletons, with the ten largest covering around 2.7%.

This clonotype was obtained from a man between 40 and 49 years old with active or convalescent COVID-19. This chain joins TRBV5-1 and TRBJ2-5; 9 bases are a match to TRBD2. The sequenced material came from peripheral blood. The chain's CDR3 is CASSSGARTSEETQYF. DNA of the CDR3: TGCGCCAGCAGTTCGGGCGCCCGGACTAGCGAAGAGACCCAGTACTTC.